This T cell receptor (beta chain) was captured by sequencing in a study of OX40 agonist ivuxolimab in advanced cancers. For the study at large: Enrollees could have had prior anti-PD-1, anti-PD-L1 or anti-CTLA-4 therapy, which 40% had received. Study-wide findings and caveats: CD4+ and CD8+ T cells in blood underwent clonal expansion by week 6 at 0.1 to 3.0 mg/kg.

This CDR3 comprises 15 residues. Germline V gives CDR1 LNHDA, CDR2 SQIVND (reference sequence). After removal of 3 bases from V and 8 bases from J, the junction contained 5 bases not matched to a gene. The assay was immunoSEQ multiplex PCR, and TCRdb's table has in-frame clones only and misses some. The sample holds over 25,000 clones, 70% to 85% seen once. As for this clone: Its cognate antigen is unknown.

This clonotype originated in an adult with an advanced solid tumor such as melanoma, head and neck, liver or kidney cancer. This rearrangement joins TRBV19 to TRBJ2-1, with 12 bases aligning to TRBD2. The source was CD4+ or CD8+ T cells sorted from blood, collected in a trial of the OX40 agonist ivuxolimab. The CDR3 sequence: CASSMTSGSFDEQFF. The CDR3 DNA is TGTGCCAGTAGTATGACTAGCGGGAGCTTTGATGAGCAGTTCTTC.